Presented here are 30 T cell receptor beta chains from one specimen sequenced in a study of cytomegalovirus exposure and HLA in healthy donors. The PCR was carried out with 60 Vbeta primers and 13 Jbeta primers. Sequencing used immunoSEQ multiplex PCR; TCRdb keeps in-frame clones, though not all of them. The table lists over 100,000 clones, less than 85% of them singletons. Material: PBMCs. The receptors were gathered from a man aged 40-55 years in good health and CMV-seronegative.

The genes are TRBV5-4 and TRBJ2-7, with D possibly TRBD2 on 6 matching bases. V lost 2 bases and J 4 bases, leaving 16 bases between the germline ends. This CDR3 has 15 amino acids. From germline, CDR1 is SGHNT and CDR2 YYREEE (reference sequence). CDR3 coding DNA: TGTGCCAGCAGCTTAAATCTTGGCGGGGTGTACGAGCAGTACTTC. Translation: CASSLNLGGVYEQYF.

The rearrangement links TRBV6-1 to TRBJ1-3, with D tentatively TRBD1 (5 bases). V lost 6 bases, J lost 0 bases, and 9 bases lay in between. Germline CDR1 reads MNHNS; CDR2 reads SASEGT. This CDR3 has 14 residues. The CDR3 sequence: CASSPRDSGNTIYF. CDR3 bases: TGTGCCAGCAGCCCCAGGGACTCTGGAAACACCATATATTTT.

This clone was recorded only once. V usage is TRBV27 and J usage is TRBJ2-7, with 7 bases aligning to TRBD1. Germline CDR1 reads MNHEY; CDR2 reads SMNVEV (reference sequence). V was pared by 2 bases and J by 4 bases, with 8 bases of the junction left unmatched. CDR3 length: 15 residues. The CDR3 here is CASSLKGGAKYEQYF. In DNA form, the CDR3 reads TGTGCCAGCAGTTTAAAAGGGGGCGCGAAATACGAGCAGTACTTC.

The rearrangement joins TRBV5-1 to TRBJ2-1, with 12 bases aligning to TRBD2. Germline CDR1 and CDR2: SGHRS and YFSETQ. The CDR3 has 16 amino acids. V gave up 4 bases and J gave up 4 bases; unmatched junction bases: 6. DNA for the CDR3: TGCGCCAGCAGCCCAGCCGGACTAGCGGGATACAATGAGCAGTTCTTC. It translates to CASSPAGLAGYNEQFF.

The chain employs TRBV9 and TRBJ2-3; D is undetermined. Germline-derived CDR1 and CDR2 are SGDLS and YYNGEE. CDR3 length: 14 amino acids. The germline V and J ends were trimmed by 0 bases and 2 bases, with 7 bases remaining between them. This chain's CDR3 is CASSVAWLTDTQYF. The CDR3 DNA reads as TGTGCCAGCAGCGTAGCTTGGCTCACAGATACGCAGTATTTT.

The gene calls are TRBV7-9 and TRBJ2-7, with TRBD2 identical over 9 bases. The CDR3 has 16 residues. V lost 5 bases and J lost 3; bases outside the gene matches: 11. Germline V gene data show CDR1 as SEHNR and CDR2 as FQNEAQ (reference sequence). The DNA of the CDR3 is TGTGCCAGCAGCAGGACTGGCGGGAGGGCCAGCTACGAGCAGTACTTC. Its translation: CASSRTGGRASYEQYF.

This clone occurred once. The chain has TRBV5-6 and TRBJ2-5; 11 bases agree with TRBD2. The DNA matches TRBJ2-7 better at its end, which makes the J call doubtful. The CDR3 spans 17 residues. Germline V lookup: CDR1 SGHDT, CDR2 YYEEEE. The CDR3 DNA sequence: TGTGCCAGCAGCTCTCCTCGACTAGCGGGAAGCACCTACGAGCAGTACTTC. Its protein product is CASSSPRLAGSTYEQYF.

The V call is TRBV4-1, the J call TRBJ2-2; 11 bases match TRBD2. Germline values: CDR1 MGHRA, CDR2 YSYEKL. Germline trimming cut 2 bases from V and 4 bases from J; bases unmatched to any gene: 9. The CDR3 runs to 18 residues. CDR3 sequence reads: CASSQLVSGGVITGELFF. The CDR3 nucleotides are TGCGCCAGCAGCCAATTGGTTAGCGGGGGGGTAATCACCGGGGAGCTGTTTTTT.

The chain combines TRBV28 with TRBJ2-7; 9 nucleotides match TRBD1. The trim removed 3 bases at V and 2 bases at J, leaving 5 bases unmatched. CDR1 MDHEN and CDR2 SYDVKM come from the germline V gene. CDR3 size: 15 residues. In DNA, the CDR3 is TGTGCCAGCAGTTTTCCCGGACAGGGGACCTACGAGCAGTACTTC. Translation gives CASSFPGQGTYEQYF.

This clone has more than one count but fewer than ten. This chain uses TRBV4-1 with TRBJ2-1, with 9 bases aligning to TRBD1. CDR1 is MGHRA and CDR2 is YSYEKL in the germline V gene. The junction had 2 bases not matched to a gene; V was cut back by 3 bases and J by 8 bases. CDR3 length: 13 amino acids. The CDR3 here is CASSHRTGDEQFF. The CDR3 bases are TGCGCCAGCAGCCACCGGACAGGGGATGAGCAGTTCTTC.

The chain uses TRBV28 and TRBJ2-1, with a possible D match to TRBD2 (5 bases). Between the trimmed V and J ends, which lost 7 bases and 10 bases, there was a span of 17 bases. Germline V gene sequence: CDR1 MDHEN, CDR2 SYDVKM. The CDR3 has 13 amino acids. The CDR3 sequence: CASTPGGSGEQFF. The CDR3 DNA is TGTGCCAGCACTCCGGGTGGTTCGGGAGAGCAGTTCTTC.

The chain has TRBV20-1 and TRBJ2-7; D not resolved. The CDR3 sequence is 11 residues long. The V end lost 7 bases, the J end lost 2 bases, and 9 bases lay between the germline ends. Germline V gene data show CDR1 as DFQATT and CDR2 as SNEGSKA (reference sequence). The CDR3 loop is CSVRRAYEQYF. CDR3 DNA: TGCAGTGTGCGCCGGGCCTACGAGCAGTACTTC.

In this sample, this clone turned up once. The chain couples TRBV18 to TRBJ1-1, with a weak D call TRBD1 (5 bases). Trimming left V 3 bases short and J 4 bases short, with 9 bases between. CDR1 and CDR2 from the germline V gene are KGHSH and LQKENI. The CDR3 totals 13 residues. CDR3 amino acids: CASSPGGTTEAFF. CDR3 bases: TGTGCCAGCTCACCTGGGGGGACCACTGAAGCTTTCTTT.

The CDR3: CASSLAQRDRILGSNQPQHF. The CDR3 DNA reads TGTGCCAGCAGCTTAGCGCAAAGGGACAGGATCCTGGGTAGCAATCAGCCCCAGCATTTT. The chain recombines TRBV7-8 with TRBJ1-5, with TRBD1 matching 8 bases. The trim removed 0 bases at V and 0 bases at J, leaving 13 bases unmatched. The CDR3 runs 20 residues. Germline V gene lookup returns CDR1 SGHVS and CDR2 FQNEAQ.

Here the CDR3 reads CASAQGGGGTDTQYF. The CDR3 DNA is TGCGCCAGCGCCCAGGGAGGGGGTGGCACAGATACGCAGTATTTT. The chain is built from TRBV5-1 and TRBJ2-3, with a possible D match to TRBD2 (7 bases). The germline V and J ends were trimmed by 7 bases and 1 base, with 16 bases remaining between them. This CDR3 region has 15 residues. Germline V CDR1 and CDR2: SGHRS, YFSETQ.

This rearrangement joins TRBV5-1 to TRBJ2-7, with TRBD1 matching over 8 bases. The trim removed 4 bases at V and 1 base at J, leaving 7 bases unmatched. The V gene's germline CDR1 is SGHRS and CDR2 YFSETQ. The CDR3 length is 15 residues. The CDR3, as DNA: TGCGCCAGCAGCGACTCAGGGGGCGGATCCTACGAGCAGTACTTC. It translates to CASSDSGGGSYEQYF. The full variable domain, completed using reference TRBV5-1 and TRBJ2-7, is KAGVTQTPRYLIKTRGQQVTLSCSPISGHRSVSWYQQTPGQGLQFLFEYFSETQRNKGNFPGRFSGRQFSNSRSEMNVSTLELGDSALYLCASSDSGGGSYEQYFGPGTRLTVT.

DNA for the CDR3: TGTGCCAGCAGTTTTCGGGGGGTGGTCAATGAGCAGTTCTTC. Encoded protein: CASSFRGVVNEQFF. The V and J genes are TRBV27 and TRBJ2-1; 7 bases match TRBD2. V lost 3 bases, J lost 6 bases, and 5 bases stayed unmatched. Germline V gene lookup returns CDR1 MNHEY and CDR2 SMNVEV (reference sequence). This CDR3 has 14 amino acids.

This clone was detected a few times. V gene TRBV28 combines with J gene TRBJ2-1; weak D call: TRBD2 (5 bases). The CDR3 has 13 amino acids. In germline, CDR1 is MDHEN, CDR2 SYDVKM. V lost 2 bases and J lost 4, with 6 bases in between. The CDR3 region is CASSLGRYNEQFF. As DNA, the CDR3 is TGTGCCAGCAGTTTAGGGAGATACAATGAGCAGTTCTTC.

There are a few counts of this clone. This sequence joins TRBV4-3 and TRBJ2-2; D is uncertain. Germline assignment: CDR1 LGHNA and CDR2 YSLEER. V lost 0 bases and J lost 7, with 15 bases in between. This CDR3 is 16 amino acids long. This CDR3 is CASSQDARLSYGELFF. The CDR3 DNA reads TGCGCCAGCAGCCAAGATGCACGGTTGTCGTACGGGGAGCTGTTTTTT.

This clone occurred once. The V gene is TRBV5-1, the J gene TRBJ1-3; TRBD1 might be the D (5 bases). V was pared by 0 bases and J by 0 bases, with 10 bases between. Germline V gene data show CDR1 as SGHRS and CDR2 as YFSETQ. The CDR3 is 16 residues long. The CDR3 DNA reads TGCGCCAGCAGCTTGGCGGACACTAACTCTGGAAACACCATATATTTT. It encodes CASSLADTNSGNTIYF.

The V and J genes are TRBV5-1 and TRBJ1-6; no definite D call. The CDR3 has 13 residues. Trimming shortened V by 0 bases and J by 9 bases, and 7 bases separated the two germline ends. The germline CDR1 and CDR2 sequences are SGHRS and YFSETQ. CDR3 region: CASSLAAGSPLHF. The CDR3 nucleotides are TGCGCCAGCAGCTTGGCTGCGGGTTCACCCCTCCACTTT.

The chain is built from TRBV7-2 and TRBJ2-5; D might be TRBD2 (6 bases). There are 15 residues in the CDR3. Germline V gives CDR1 SGHTA, CDR2 FQGNSA. V lost 1 base to trimming and J lost 4 bases, with 13 bases between them. This chain's CDR3 is CASSLVAAIGETQYF. The CDR3, as DNA: TGTGCCAGCAGCTTAGTAGCGGCAATTGGAGAGACCCAGTACTTC.

The chain carries TRBV7-2 and TRBJ2-1; 8 bases are a match to TRBD2. Germline assignment: CDR1 SGHTA and CDR2 FQGNSA. With 3 bases clipped from V and 12 bases from J, the junction kept 1 base outside the gene matches. This CDR3 has 11 amino acids. The CDR3 region has the DNA TGTGCCAGCAGCTTCGGGGGGGTGCAGTTCTTC. Translating gives CASSFGGVQFF.

The chain links TRBV6-4 to TRBJ1-1, with D tentatively TRBD1 (5 bases). There are 16 residues in the CDR3. Germline V gene sequence: CDR1 MRHNA, CDR2 SNTAGT. Trimming pared 4 bases from V and 1 base from J, leaving 16 bases between. The CDR3 spells CASSGLTGITNTEAFF. In DNA, the CDR3 is TGTGCCAGCAGTGGCCTCACAGGTATAACGAACACTGAAGCTTTCTTT.

The chain links TRBV30 to TRBJ2-5; D may be TRBD1 (6 bases). This CDR3 comprises 13 residues. Germline V gives CDR1 GTSNPN, CDR2 SVGIG (reference sequence). V lost 4 bases to trimming and J lost 5 bases, with 14 bases between them. CDR3 coding DNA: TGTGCCTGGACTATACAGGGAAGGGAGACCCAGTACTTC. Translation: CAWTIQGRETQYF.

The chain couples TRBV6-5 to TRBJ1-5; 7 nucleotides align to TRBD1. The CDR3 covers 15 residues. The germline gives CDR1 MNHEY, CDR2 SVGAGI. With 5 bases clipped from V and 3 bases from J, the junction kept 7 bases outside the gene matches. Here the CDR3 reads CASSQPGQYNQPQHF. The CDR3 DNA reads TGTGCCAGCAGTCAACCGGGACAGTACAATCAGCCCCAGCATTTT.

The gene calls are TRBV6-1 and TRBJ1-5; D uncertain. The CDR3 extends over 15 amino acids. Trimming stripped 7 bases from V and 0 bases from J, with 13 bases between. Per the germline V gene, CDR1 is MNHNS and CDR2 is SASEGT. CDR3: CASKWEPHSNQPQHF. CDR3 coding DNA: TGTGCCAGCAAATGGGAGCCCCATAGCAATCAGCCCCAGCATTTT.

The chain carries TRBV10-2 and TRBJ2-5; the match to TRBD1 covers 10 bases. The CDR3 length is 16 residues. The J segment lost 4 bases and the V segment lost 0 bases, leaving 5 bases of the junction unmatched. Germline assignment: CDR1 WSHSY and CDR2 SAAADI. CDR3 DNA sequence: TGCGCCAGCAGTGAGTCGGAGGGACAGGGGTCAGAGACCCAGTACTTC. Its protein is CASSESEGQGSETQYF.

Comment on this clone: Other DNA sequences in this specimen translate into the identical CDR3. The chain uses TRBV4-2 and TRBJ2-2; 13 positions agree with TRBD2. Germline V CDR1 and CDR2: LGHNA, YNFKEQ. The CDR3 covers 15 residues. With V trimmed by 3 bases and J by 5 bases, 0 bases remained unmatched. The CDR3 DNA is TGTGCCAGCAGCCAGGGACTAGCGGGGACCGGGGAGCTGTTTTTT. Its protein product is CASSQGLAGTGELFF.

The DNA for the CDR3 is TGTGCCAGTCTCGACCTCTCGAGGGGGCAGGGCCTGTATGGCTACACCTTC. Translated, it gives CASLDLSRGQGLYGYTF. The chain is built from TRBV19 and TRBJ1-2, with 7 bases aligning to TRBD1. Germline lookup yields CDR1 LNHDA and CDR2 SQIVND (reference sequence). V was pared by 8 bases and J by 5 bases, with 20 bases of the junction left unmatched. CDR3 length: 17 amino acids.